The 19 T cell receptor beta chains listed next were all sequenced from one sample in a study of PD-L1 blockade in urothelial cancer. Time point here: peripheral blood 6 weeks after treatment start. Libraries were prepared by immunoSEQ multiplex PCR; TCRdb keeps only in-frame clonotypes and omits some of them. Of some 40,000 clones listed, more than 80% were seen once; the top ten hold 10% to 13%. The starting material was PBMCs, obtained around atezolizumab (anti-PD-L1) treatment. The receptors come from a man aged 40-49 years with urothelial cancer.

J is TRBJ1-1 and V is TRBV7-9; D is unclear. Germline V gene lookup returns CDR1 SEHNR and CDR2 FQNEAQ (reference sequence). Trimming removed 3 bases at V and 11 bases at J, with 13 bases between. This CDR3 has 12 residues. CDR3 protein: CASSFERAGAFF. CDR3 DNA sequence: TGTGCCAGCAGCTTCGAGCGAGCTGGGGCTTTCTTT.

The genes are TRBV5-1 and TRBJ2-5; 8 bases map to TRBD1. The CDR3 consists of 17 residues. V was pared by 0 bases and J by 6 bases, with 13 bases of the junction left unmatched. The germline gives CDR1 SGHRS, CDR2 YFSETQ. CDR3 coding DNA: TGCGCCAGCAGCTTGGAAAGCCGGGCAGGGGGCGCGAAGACCCAGTACTTC. The encoded protein is CASSLESRAGGAKTQYF.

J is TRBJ1-2 and V is TRBV4-3; tentatively, D is TRBD1 (6 bases). The CDR3 has 16 amino acids. The germline V gene encodes CDR1 LGHNA and CDR2 YSLEER. Trimming cost V 0 bases and J 4 bases, with 15 bases left between them. In DNA, the CDR3 is TGCGCCAGCAGCCAAGATCAGGGGAGGGCGTCCTATGGCTACACCTTC. This sequence encodes CASSQDQGRASYGYTF.

The chain is built from TRBV27 and TRBJ1-3; TRBD1 matches at 7 bases. CDR3 size: 15 residues. The J segment lost 0 bases and the V segment lost 9 bases, leaving 8 bases of the junction unmatched. CDR1 MNHEY and CDR2 SMNVEV come from the germline V gene (reference sequence). CDR3 DNA sequence: TGTGCCAGTAGTAGCAGGGGGTCCTCTGGAAACACCATATATTTT. Translated: CASSSRGSSGNTIYF.

The rearrangement uses TRBV10-1 and TRBJ2-1; 7 nucleotides match TRBD2. In germline, CDR1 is WNHNN, CDR2 SYGVQD (reference sequence). The CDR3 is made up of 20 amino acids. V gave up 0 bases and J gave up 16 bases; unmatched junction bases: 30. The CDR3 here is CASSESKTHPGLQIYNERFF. The CDR3 nucleotides are TGCGCCAGCAGTGAGTCGAAAACCCATCCGGGACTACAAATCTACAATGAGCGCTTCTTC.

This chain links TRBV6-4 with TRBJ1-2, with 10 bases fitting TRBD1. The V gene's germline CDR1 is MRHNA and CDR2 SNTAGT. The CDR3 runs 14 residues. After removal of 6 bases from V and 2 bases from J, the junction contained 3 bases not matched to a gene. CDR3 sequence reads: CASRPGQGNYGYTF. The CDR3 DNA follows: TGTGCCAGCAGGCCGGGACAGGGGAACTATGGCTACACCTTC.

This clone came up a few times. Written as DNA, the CDR3 is TGTGCCAGCAGTCGACAGGGGGCCGGGGCCAACGTCCTGACTTTC. Amino acids: CASSRQGAGANVLTF. The rearrangement uses TRBV2 and TRBJ2-6, with 10 positions matching TRBD1. From germline, CDR1 is SNHLY and CDR2 FYNNEI. This CDR3 comprises 15 residues. Germline trimming cut 5 bases from V and 4 bases from J; bases unmatched to any gene: 2.

V is TRBV7-2 and J is TRBJ1-1; possible D gene TRBD1, 5 bases. The V gene lost 1 base and the J gene lost 0 bases, with 15 bases spanning the gap. The V gene's germline CDR1 is SGHTA and CDR2 FQGNSA. The length of the CDR3 is 17 residues. The CDR3 DNA follows: TGTGCCAGCAGCTTAGTTACCAGACAGATATTGAACACTGAAGCTTTCTTT. Translated, it gives CASSLVTRQILNTEAFF.

This chain joins TRBV28 and TRBJ2-7; TRBD1 agrees at 8 bases. The CDR3 length is 12 residues. The trim removed 3 bases at V and 11 bases at J, leaving 6 bases unmatched. Germline loops: CDR1 MDHEN, CDR2 SYDVKM. CDR3 sequence reads: CASSFKGQGEYF. CDR3 DNA sequence: TGTGCCAGCAGTTTTAAAGGACAGGGCGAGTACTTC.

The V and J genes are TRBV15 and TRBJ2-5; tentative D call: TRBD1 (6 bases). V dropped 2 bases and J dropped 1 base, with 8 bases sitting between them. CDR1 LNHNV and CDR2 YYDKDF come from the germline V gene (reference sequence). The CDR3 contains 14 residues. The CDR3 DNA reads TGTGCCACCAGCAGACCGACAGGCCAAGAGACCCAGTACTTC. It translates to CATSRPTGQETQYF.

This clone showed up just a few times. The chain is built from TRBV28 and TRBJ1-2; D not certain. Germline V gives CDR1 MDHEN, CDR2 SYDVKM. CDR3 length: 11 residues. V dropped 2 bases and J dropped 8 bases, with 6 bases sitting between them. CDR3 residues: CASSLAGGYTF. The DNA for the CDR3 is TGTGCCAGCAGTTTAGCGGGAGGCTACACCTTC.

This clone has only a few counts. The chain carries TRBV2 and TRBJ1-2; 8 bases are shared with TRBD1. CDR3 size: 14 residues. Germline V gene data show CDR1 as SNHLY and CDR2 as FYNNEI. J lost 7 bases, V lost 6 bases, and 10 bases had no gene match. In DNA, the CDR3 is TGTGCCAGCAGACCGACAGGGGACGCTGCTGGCTACACCTTC. Encoded protein: CASRPTGDAAGYTF. Complete variable domain (other parts from reference TRBV2 and TRBJ1-2): EPEVTQTPSHQVTQMGQEVILRCVPISNHLYFYWYRQILGQKVEFLVSFYNNEISEKSEIFDDQFSVERPDGSNFTLKIRSTKLEDSAMYFCASRPTGDAAGYTFGSGTRLTVV.

Regarding this clone: At one end, the junction sequence differs from germline, possibly due to a read error. V and J are TRBV28 and TRBJ2-1, with TRBD1 identical over 9 bases. Germline CDR1 is MDHEN and CDR2 is SYDVKM. The CDR3 has 11 residues. The CDR3 loop reads CVTGGWVGQFF. CDR3 DNA: TGCGTCACAGGGGGCTGGGTCGGGCAGTTCTTC.

The V and J genes are TRBV7-8 and TRBJ2-7, with 8 bases lining up with TRBD1. CDR1 SGHVS and CDR2 FQNEAQ come from the germline V gene. This CDR3 has 14 residues. V was pared by 4 bases and J by 4 bases, with 6 bases of the junction left unmatched. For the CDR3, the DNA is TGTGCCAGCAGCTCGTCCCGGGACAGGTACGAGCAGTACTTC. Translated: CASSSSRDRYEQYF.

This clone occurred a few times. The V gene is TRBV7-9, the J gene TRBJ1-2; possibly TRBD1 for D (5 bases). The CDR3 extends over 13 amino acids. The germline V gene encodes CDR1 SEHNR and CDR2 FQNEAQ (reference sequence). V lost 5 bases to trimming and J lost 10 bases, with 17 bases between them. The CDR3 here is CASSIEGRGLYTF. The CDR3 nucleotides are TGTGCCAGCAGCATAGAAGGGAGGGGTCTCTACACCTTC.

The CDR3 coding sequence is TGCGCCAGCAGCTTGGAAGACAGGAACACTGAAGCTTTCTTT. Amino acid sequence: CASSLEDRNTEAFF. The chain recombines TRBV5-1 with TRBJ1-1, with D tentatively TRBD1 (5 bases). V lost 0 bases and J lost 1, with 7 bases in between. The CDR3 runs 14 residues. Germline loops: CDR1 SGHRS, CDR2 YFSETQ.

CDR3 residues: CASSHELPGELFF. In DNA form, the CDR3 reads TGTGCCAGCAGCCATGAACTTCCCGGGGAGCTGTTTTTT. The V and J genes are TRBV11-2 and TRBJ2-2; D gene uncertain. The CDR3 runs to 13 residues. Trimming cost V 5 bases and J 6 bases, with 10 bases left between them. The germline V gene has CDR1 SGHAT and CDR2 FQNNGV.

The chain links TRBV7-3 to TRBJ2-1; TRBD2 is a possible D gene (6 bases). This CDR3 has 16 residues. CDR1 and CDR2 (germline): SGHTA, FQGTGA. Trimming removed 5 bases from V and 0 bases from J, with 14 bases in between. The chain's CDR3 is CASSPVGGSSYNEQFF. The CDR3 coding sequence is TGTGCCAGCAGCCCAGTGGGGGGAAGCTCCTACAATGAGCAGTTCTTC.

This chain links TRBV28 with TRBJ1-1; 9 bases are a match to TRBD1. Germline V gives CDR1 MDHEN, CDR2 SYDVKM. The CDR3 runs to 14 residues. V shed 10 bases and J 5 bases; nucleotides not matched to a gene: 11. The CDR3 nucleotides are TGTGCCACCCTCACCGGGACAGGGAGGACTGAAGCTTTCTTT. It translates to CATLTGTGRTEAFF.